One sample yielded the 25 T cell receptor beta chains listed below, sequenced in a study of blood T cells in healthy people across ages. For the second PCR, which ran for about 7 to 11 cycles, a sample-barcoded 5' primer and a J-beta primer mix were used. TCRdb itself ran the 5' RACE reads through MiXCR, one entry per CDR3 protein. The sample includes some 640,000 distinct CDR3 sequences, 25% to 35% of them seen just once. Specimen: blood. Every receptor here comes from an elderly woman in good health.

This clonotype showed up many times. The gene calls are TRBV15 and TRBJ2-7, with 8 bases aligning to TRBD2. CDR3 length equals 15 residues. CDR1 LNHNV and CDR2 YYDKDF come from the germline V gene (reference sequence). After removal of 4 bases from V and 0 bases from J, the junction contained 5 bases not matched to a gene. The chain's CDR3 is CATSTLAGLSYEQYF. CDR3 sequence (DNA): TGTGCCACCAGCACGCTAGCGGGCCTCTCCTACGAGCAGTACTTC.

This clonotype has ten or more counts. This chain connects TRBV6-2 or TRBV6-3 to TRBJ2-1; D might be TRBD1 (6 bases). CDR1 and CDR2 (germline): MNHEY, SVGEGT. The CDR3 covers 18 residues. Trimming shortened V by 0 bases and J by 4 bases, and 19 bases separated the two germline ends. The CDR3 region is CASSYSEAGVTLYNEQFF. CDR3 sequence (DNA): TGTGCCAGCAGTTACTCCGAGGCAGGGGTAACCTTGTACAATGAGCAGTTCTTC.

This clonotype showed up many times. The genes are TRBV7-2 and TRBJ2-1; perhaps TRBD2 as D (5 bases). CDR1 and CDR2 (germline): SGHTA, FQGNSA. V dropped 3 bases and J dropped 8 bases, with 11 bases sitting between them. This CDR3 contains 13 residues. This CDR3 reads CASSFRGYYEQFF. DNA for the CDR3: TGTGCCAGCAGCTTTCGAGGGTATTATGAGCAGTTCTTC.

About this clonotype: A much more abundant neighbour one base away suggests this may be a read error. This chain links TRBV11-2 with TRBJ2-1; the match to TRBD2 covers 7 bases. The J call may be faulty, since TRBJ2-7 better matches the DNA end. The CDR3 is 16 residues long. Looked up from germline, CDR1 is SGHAT and CDR2 is FQNNGV. As DNA, the CDR3 is TGTGCCAGCAGCTTAGGTGGGGGACTATCCTACAATGAGCAGTACTTC. The encoded protein is CASSLGGGLSYNEQYF.

This sequence joins TRBV9 and TRBJ2-1; a weak D match, TRBD2 (7 bases). Germline assignment: CDR1 SGDLS and CDR2 YYNGEE. This CDR3 comprises 17 residues. V was pared by 3 bases and J by 5 bases, with 21 bases between. CDR3 nucleotides: TGTGCCAGCAGCGGTGACTCCGCGGGGGCCTTCCACAATGAGCAGTTCTTC. Protein: CASSGDSAGAFHNEQFF.

This clonotype was counted once. A read error may explain this, as a much larger clone is one base away. The chain uses TRBV12-3 or TRBV12-4 and TRBJ1-5; the D is unclear. The CDR3 is 14 residues long. This chain's CDR3 is CASRLGTPDQPQHF. DNA of the CDR3: TGTGCCAGCAGGTTAGGAACACCAGATCAGCCCCAGCATTTT.

This clonotype was observed a handful of times. With a much larger clone just one base away, this may be a read error. This sequence joins TRBV5-6 and TRBJ1-2; D is possibly TRBD1 (5 bases). CDR3 size: 16 residues. Germline V CDR1 and CDR2: SGHDT, YYEEEE. V lost 2 bases and J lost 4, with 18 bases in between. The DNA for the CDR3 is TGTGCCAGCAGCTTAGGGGTAGAGGAAGAATCCTATGGCTACACCTTC. Its protein product is CASSLGVEEESYGYTF.

Concerning this clonotype: A much more abundant neighbour one base away suggests this may be a read error. V gene TRBV7-2 combines with J gene TRBJ1-4, with D unresolved. In germline, CDR1 is SGHTA, CDR2 FQGNSA. The CDR3 is 14 residues long. In nucleotides, the CDR3 is TGTGCCAGCAGCTTATTCAGGCAAGGCGAAAAACGGTTTTTT. Its protein product is CASSLFRQGEKRFF. The full variable domain, rest sourced from reference TRBV7-2 and TRBJ1-4, is GAGVSQSPSNKVTEKGKDVELRCDPISGHTALYWYRQSLGQGLEFLIYFQGNSAPDKSGLPSDRFSAERTGGSVSTLTIQRTQQEDSAVYLCASSLFRQGEKRFFGSGTQLSVL.

This clonotype was seen ten or more times. This chain uses TRBV9 with TRBJ2-1; 10 nucleotides agree with TRBD2. The CDR3 has 19 amino acids. V trimming: 0 bases; J trimming: 2 bases; junction bases outside the gene matches: 11. Germline loops: CDR1 SGDLS, CDR2 YYNGEE. The CDR3 spells CASSVGASGGPIPYNEQFF. As DNA, the CDR3 is TGTGCCAGCAGCGTAGGGGCTAGCGGGGGCCCAATACCCTACAATGAGCAGTTCTTC.

In this sample, this clonotype turned up many times. V gene TRBV20-1 combines with J gene TRBJ2-5; no firm D call. V lost 4 bases, J lost 1 base, and 10 bases lay in between. Germline CDR1 and CDR2: DFQATT and SNEGSKA (reference sequence). The CDR3 is 13 amino acids. In DNA, the CDR3 is TGCAGTGCTATTTGGGTGGTCCAAGAGACCCAGTACTTC. It specifies CSAIWVVQETQYF.

This clonotype appeared a few times. This may come from a read error, since a much larger clone is one base off. The rearrangement joins TRBV20-1 to TRBJ2-1; D may be TRBD2 (7 bases). The J call is uncertain, as TRBJ2-7 better fits the DNA end. Germline V gives CDR1 DFQATT, CDR2 SNEGSKA (reference sequence). The CDR3 runs 15 residues. CDR3 loop: CSASPPGGSYNEQYF. In DNA form, the CDR3 reads TGCAGTGCTAGCCCCCCGGGGGGCTCCTACAATGAGCAGTACTTC.

CDR3 nucleotides: TGCGCCAGTAGACGGGTTTCAACTAATGAAAAACTGTTTTTT. The encoded protein is CASRRVSTNEKLFF. The V call is TRBV5-1, the J call TRBJ1-4; D unclear. Trimming shortened V by 8 bases and J by 0 bases, and 11 bases separated the two germline ends. Looked up from germline, CDR1 is SGHRS and CDR2 is YFSETQ. The CDR3 extends over 14 amino acids. The entire variable domain, with the rest obtained from reference TRBV5-1 and TRBJ1-4, is as follows: KAGVTQTPRYLIKTRGQQVTLSCSPISGHRSVSWYQQTPGQGLQFLFEYFSETQRNKGNFPGRFSGRQFSNSRSEMNVSTLELGDSALYLCASRRVSTNEKLFFGSGTQLSVL.

Ten or more counts support this clonotype. A much bigger clone sits one base away, suggesting this may be a read error. The rearrangement uses TRBV6-1 and TRBJ2-5; D may be TRBD2 (6 bases). CDR1 MNHNS and CDR2 SASEGT come from the germline V gene. V shed 5 bases and J shed 4 bases, with 14 bases lying between them. The CDR3 contains 14 residues. This CDR3 is CASSRGALRETQYF. CDR3 DNA sequence: TGTGCCAGCAGTCGCGGGGCCCTACGAGAGACCCAGTACTTC.

There are many counts of this clonotype. J is TRBJ1-1 and V is TRBV6-2 or TRBV6-3; D remains unclear. Germline V gene sequence: CDR1 MNHEY, CDR2 SVGEGT. Trimming pared 7 bases from V and 0 bases from J, leaving 9 bases between. CDR3 size: 13 residues. The CDR3 here is CASTEIVNTEAFF. CDR3 in DNA: TGTGCCAGCACGGAGATCGTGAACACTGAAGCTTTCTTT.

The chain's CDR3 is CASSQNRGGEAFF. The CDR3 DNA is TGTGCCAGCAGCCAGAACAGGGGAGGTGAAGCTTTCTTT. This chain uses TRBV3-1 with TRBJ1-1; 7 positions match TRBD1. There are 13 residues in the CDR3. Germline-derived CDR1 and CDR2 are LGHDT and YNNKEL (reference sequence). V lost 3 bases, J lost 7 bases, and 5 bases stayed unmatched.

This clonotype was picked up a small number of times. V is TRBV20-1 and J is TRBJ2-1; a weak D match, TRBD2 (6 bases). This CDR3 comprises 14 residues. V shed 4 bases and J shed 7 bases, with 17 bases lying between them. From germline, CDR1 is DFQATT and CDR2 SNEGSKA (reference sequence). The CDR3 loop is CSANTGTGKNEQFF. Written as DNA, the CDR3 is TGCAGTGCTAATACCGGGACTGGGAAAAATGAGCAGTTCTTC.

This clonotype was observed many times. A read error may explain this, as a much larger clone is one base away. This sequence joins TRBV20-1 and TRBJ2-7; no clear D gene. Per the germline V gene, CDR1 is DFQATT and CDR2 is SNEGSKA (reference sequence). The CDR3 totals 11 residues. Trimming took 4 bases from V and 4 from J, leaving 8 bases between them. CDR3 DNA sequence: TGCAGTGCTATGGAGAGTTACGAGCAGTACTTC. It codes for CSAMESYEQYF.

This clonotype was seen repeatedly, ten times or more. This chain joins TRBV28 and TRBJ2-3; D unclear. V was shortened by 6 bases and J by 9 bases, with 10 bases between the two germline ends. Germline CDR1 MDHEN, CDR2 SYDVKM. The CDR3 is 11 residues long. The chain's CDR3 is CASSPGWTQYF. CDR3 nucleotide sequence: TGTGCCAGCAGCCCCGGGTGGACGCAGTATTTT.

At least ten counts were recorded for this clonotype. The chain uses TRBV3-1 and TRBJ2-3, with 10 bases fitting TRBD2. The CDR3 runs 15 residues. The germline V gene has CDR1 LGHDT and CDR2 YNNKEL (reference sequence). Trimming cost V 4 bases and J 2 bases; bases outside gene matches: 3. The CDR3 sequence: CASSPSGGDTDTQYF. CDR3 DNA: TGTGCCAGCAGCCCGAGCGGGGGGGACACAGATACGCAGTATTTT.

This clonotype has just a few counts. The chain combines TRBV28 with TRBJ1-2, with D perhaps TRBD1 (5 bases). V was trimmed by 6 bases and J by 4 bases, leaving 12 bases between them. This CDR3 region has 13 residues. Germline lookup yields CDR1 MDHEN and CDR2 SYDVKM. CDR3 in DNA: TGTGCCAGCAGCCCGAGGACAATCTATGGCTACACCTTC. This sequence encodes CASSPRTIYGYTF.

This chain connects TRBV7-2 to TRBJ1-1; D not certain. This CDR3 region has 15 residues. Germline-derived CDR1 and CDR2 are SGHTA and FQGNSA. V was clipped by 1 base and J by 0 bases, with 9 bases between them. CDR3 amino acids: CASSLVPAMNTEAFF. The CDR3 nucleotides are TGTGCCAGCAGCTTAGTACCAGCGATGAACACTGAAGCTTTCTTT.

The chain employs TRBV12-3 or TRBV12-4 and TRBJ1-1; D is undetermined. Trimming stripped 6 bases from V and 1 base from J, with 15 bases between. This CDR3 comprises 15 residues. The CDR3, as DNA: TGTGCCAGCAGACCCGACGGACGCTCGAACACTGAAGCTTTCTTT. Protein: CASRPDGRSNTEAFF.

This clonotype was counted at least ten times. V and J are TRBV7-8 and TRBJ1-6; D is perhaps TRBD1 (5 bases). From germline, CDR1 is SGHVS and CDR2 FQNEAQ. The CDR3 is 14 residues long. Trimming removed 1 base at V and 8 bases at J, with 9 bases between. CDR3 coding DNA: TGTGCCAGCAGCTTAGGGGGGGTCGATTCACCCCTCCACTTT. Translation: CASSLGGVDSPLHF.

This clonotype came up many times. The chain uses TRBV19 and TRBJ1-6; 10 nucleotides agree with TRBD1. J gave up 2 bases and V 4 bases, and 14 bases lay outside the gene matches. The germline gives CDR1 LNHDA, CDR2 SQIVND (reference sequence). The CDR3 is made up of 20 amino acids. CDR3 region: CASSTRSPGQGRTYNSPLHF. The CDR3 DNA is TGTGCCAGTAGTACGAGAAGCCCGGGACAGGGGAGGACCTATAATTCACCCCTCCACTTT.

This clonotype was recorded many times. A much larger clonotype is one base distant, so this may be a read error. CDR3 DNA: TGTGCCAGCAGGGGGGACGCGGCTAATAATGAGCAGTACTTC. It yields the protein CASRGDAANNEQYF. The chain has TRBV2 and TRBJ2-5; D possibly matches TRBD1 or TRBD2 (5 bases each). Germline V gene lookup returns CDR1 SNHLY and CDR2 FYNNEI. The CDR3 is 14 residues long. V dropped 6 bases and J dropped 11 bases, with 22 bases sitting between them.